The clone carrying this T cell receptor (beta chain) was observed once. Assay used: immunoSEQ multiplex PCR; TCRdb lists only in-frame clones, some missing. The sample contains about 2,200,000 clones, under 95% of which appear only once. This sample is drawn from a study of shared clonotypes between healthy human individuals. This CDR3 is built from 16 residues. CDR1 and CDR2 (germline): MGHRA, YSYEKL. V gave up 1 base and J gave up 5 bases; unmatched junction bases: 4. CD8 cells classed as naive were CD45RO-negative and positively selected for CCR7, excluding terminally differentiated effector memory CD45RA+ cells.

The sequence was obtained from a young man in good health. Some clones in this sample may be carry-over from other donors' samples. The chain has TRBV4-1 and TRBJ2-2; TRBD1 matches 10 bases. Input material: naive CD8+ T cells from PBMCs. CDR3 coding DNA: TGCGCCAGCAGCCAAGCCGGGACAGGGGTAACCGGGGAGCTGTTTTTT. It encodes CASSQAGTGVTGELFF.